A selection of T cell receptor beta chains follows, all from one sample in a study of Tregs in tolerant kidney transplant recipients. Data came from immunoSEQ multiplex PCR; TCRdb stores just in-frame clones and leaves some out. The sample lists some 62,000 clones, 95% to 98% seen once, with around 0.34% in the top ten. This specimen consisted of Tregs from blood, obtained before the transplant. The receptors were sampled from a human donor who received a combined kidney and bone marrow transplant. The CDR3 runs from the conserved cysteine through the conserved F or W. The D gene is left open where the match is weak. Clone size, where shown, is once, few, many, or a class for clones that have expanded.

d_gene	j_gene	abundance	v_gene	CDR3nt	CDR3aa
.	TRBJ1-1	once	TRBV30	TGTGCCTTTCTACCCGGCTCAACGGGGACTGAAGCTTTCTTT	CAFLPGSTGTEAFF
TRBD2	TRBJ2-3	.	TRBV11-1	TGTGCCAGCAGCAACCATTACGGACTAGCGGCAGGAGATACGCAGTATTTT	CASSNHYGLAAGDTQYF
.	TRBJ1-1	.	TRBV7-9	TGTGCCAGCAGCTTACAGGGGAACGACTATGCTGAAGCTTTCTTT	CASSLQGNDYAEAFF
TRBD1	TRBJ1-2	.	TRBV19	TGTGCCAGTAGTACTCGGGGACAGCTCACTTATCGATCTAACTATGGCTACACCTTC	CASSTRGQLTYRSNYGYTF
.	TRBJ1-2	.	TRBV5-1	TGCGCCAGCAGCTTGGGACAGTTCTATGGCTACACCTTC	CASSLGQFYGYTF
.	TRBJ1-1	.	TRBV5-1	TGCGCCAGCAGTCTACAGGGTGGAGGCACTGAAGCTTTCTTT	CASSLQGGGTEAFF
.	TRBJ1-1	.	TRBV6-5	TGTGCCAGCAGTTATCGTCGTGGAGACACTGAAGCTTTCTTT	CASSYRRGDTEAFF
.	TRBJ2-7	.	TRBV4-1	TGCGCCAGCAGCCAAGGTAGGGGATTGGGCTACGAGCAGTACTTC	CASSQGRGLGYEQYF
TRBD1	TRBJ2-3	.	TRBV30	TGTGCCTGGAGTAGACAGGGTTCAGATACGCAGTATTTT	CAWSRQGSDTQYF
TRBD2	TRBJ2-1	once	TRBV7-2	TGTGCCAGCAACATAGCGGGGGGGCCACCCCGGGAGCAGTTCTTC	CASNIAGGPPREQFF
.	TRBJ1-3	.	TRBV7-9	TGTGCCAGCAGCTCCGGACTGAGCTCTGGAAACACCATATATTTT	CASSSGLSSGNTIYF
TRBD2	TRBJ2-1	.	TRBV5-7	TGTGCCACCCCTGGACTAGCGGGAGGTGAGCAGTTCTTC	CATPGLAGGEQFF
TRBD2	TRBJ2-1	.	TRBV5-1	TGCGCCAGCAGCCTGACTAGCGGGTGGGTTATGAATGAGCAGTTCTTC	CASSLTSGWVMNEQFF
TRBD2	TRBJ2-3	.	TRBV27	TGTGCCAGCAGTTCAACCCTTTCGGTTCTAGCGGGAGGAACGCAGTATTTT	CASSSTLSVLAGGTQYF
.	TRBJ1-3	.	TRBV9	TGTGCCAGCAGCCTTCGGTCGTCTGGAAACACCATATATTTT	CASSLRSSGNTIYF
.	TRBJ2-3	.	TRBV7-3	TGTGCCAGCAGCGGAAGGGGGTCAGATACGCAGTATTTT	CASSGRGSDTQYF
TRBD2	TRBJ2-7	.	TRBV5-1	TGCGCCAGCAGCGGGCTAGCGGCACTTGGCGAGCAGTACTTC	CASSGLAALGEQYF
TRBD1	TRBJ2-2	.	TRBV19	TGTGCCAGTAGTCGACAGGGATCCGGGGAGCTGTTTTTT	CASSRQGSGELFF
TRBD1	TRBJ1-2	.	TRBV19	TGTGCCAGTAGTTCTCGGACAGGGGGCTTATCGCCTAACTATGGCTACACCTTC	CASSSRTGGLSPNYGYTF
TRBD1	TRBJ1-1	.	TRBV5-1	TGCGCCAGCAGGCGGGACAGGGTCACTGAAGCTTTCTTT	CASRRDRVTEAFF
.	TRBJ1-1	.	TRBV13	TGTGCCAGCAGCTTCAGGGGACCGAACACTGAAGCTTTCTTT	CASSFRGPNTEAFF
.	TRBJ2-2	.	TRBV5-1	TGCGCCAGCAGGAACTACTACACCGGGGAGCTGTTTTTT	CASRNYYTGELFF
.	TRBJ2-3	.	TRBV7-6	TGTGCCAGCAGCCAACTGACGACCATTGGAGGGTCAGATACGCAGTATTTT	CASSQLTTIGGSDTQYF
TRBD2	TRBJ2-5	.	TRBV7-3	TGTGCCAGCAGCTTTCCAACCCGCCGAGGGACTAAGTACCAAGAGACCCAGTACTTC	CASSFPTRRGTKYQETQYF
TRBD2	TRBJ2-1	.	TRBV5-1	TGCGCCAGCAGCTCTCTCGGGGGGAGCTCCTACAATGAGCAGTTCTTC	CASSSLGGSSYNEQFF
.	TRBJ1-3	.	TRBV9	TGTGCCAGCAGCGTGGGACTTCTCCCCTCTGGAAACACCATATATTTT	CASSVGLLPSGNTIYF
.	TRBJ1-2	once	TRBV5-1	TGCGCCAGCAGCTTGTTGGGGGGAGGCGACTATGGCTACACCTTC	CASSLLGGGDYGYTF
TRBD1	TRBJ2-3	.	TRBV27	TGTGCCAGCAGCCCCTGGGGACAGGGGAGGCGAGATACGCAGTATTTT	CASSPWGQGRRDTQYF
TRBD2	TRBJ2-7	.	TRBV6-6	TGTGCCAGCAGTTACTCGCGGGAGGGAAAGGTCTACGAGCAGTACTTC	CASSYSREGKVYEQYF
TRBD2	TRBJ2-2	.	TRBV7-3	TGTGCCAGCAGCCCACTCGGACTAGCGGGCGCCGGGGAGCTGTTTTTT	CASSPLGLAGAGELFF
TRBD1	TRBJ2-7	.	TRBV6-5	TGTGCCAGCAGTCCGGACAGGACCTTAGTGGGCGAGCAGTACTTC	CASSPDRTLVGEQYF
.	TRBJ1-1	.	TRBV6-5	TGTGCCAGCAGAACGGGGGGAGCTGAAGCTTTCTTT	CASRTGGAEAFF
.	TRBJ1-4	.	TRBV29-1	TGCAGCGTTAGGAGGGTGGGTGAAAAACTGTTTTTT	CSVRRVGEKLFF
.	TRBJ2-7	.	TRBV30	TGTGCCTGGAGTTACACCCCCTACGAGCAGTACTTC	CAWSYTPYEQYF
.	TRBJ2-7	.	TRBV29-1	TGCAGCGTTGGAGAGCACAGGACAGCTCTTATCTACGAGCAGTACTTC	CSVGEHRTALIYEQYF
.	TRBJ1-2	.	TRBV7-9	TGTGCCAGCAGCTTAATGCCTGGCCTGCGGCAGGGGTATGGCTACACCTTC	CASSLMPGLRQGYGYTF
TRBD1	TRBJ1-4	.	TRBV7-9	TGTGCCAGCAGCCTAGGACAGGTTGCTAATGAAAAACTGTTTTTT	CASSLGQVANEKLFF
TRBD1	TRBJ1-1	.	TRBV19	TGTGCCAGTAGTTCGTTAGGGACAGGGAACACTGAAGCTTTCTTT	CASSSLGTGNTEAFF
TRBD1	TRBJ1-1	.	TRBV18	TGTGCCAGCTTGCACAGGGGCCTGAACACTGAAGCTTTCTTT	CASLHRGLNTEAFF
TRBD1	TRBJ2-7	.	TRBV7-9	TGTGCCAGCACCCCGATGGACAGGGCATATAAGAAGCAGTACTTC	CASTPMDRAYKKQYF
.	TRBJ2-7	.	TRBV6-5	TGTGCCAGCAGTTTACAGGGTGTAGGGTACGAGCAGTACTTC	CASSLQGVGYEQYF
TRBD1	TRBJ2-7	.	TRBV6-6	TGTGCCAGCAGTTACTCCGGACAGGGTGGGTACGAGCAGTACTTC	CASSYSGQGGYEQYF
.	TRBJ2-7	.	TRBV28	TGTGCCAGCAGTCCCCCCGGGACAACCTCCTACGAGCAGTACTTC	CASSPPGTTSYEQYF
TRBD2	TRBJ2-3	.	TRBV7-2	TGTGCCAGCAGCGGGAGGGGACTAGCGGGGGGGGAATGGTATTTT	CASSGRGLAGGEWYF
.	TRBJ1-2	.	TRBV20-1	TGCAGTGGTGACAGCCCTTATGGCTACACCTTC	CSGDSPYGYTF
TRBD2	TRBJ2-2	.	TRBV7-2	TGTGCCAGCAGCTTACGCCGCCTAGCGGGGGAGACCGGGGAGCTGTTTTTT	CASSLRRLAGETGELFF
.	TRBJ2-7	.	TRBV7-9	TGTGCCAGCAGCTTAATTGGTGACAATGGGTACGAGCAGTACTTC	CASSLIGDNGYEQYF
TRBD1	TRBJ2-7	.	TRBV5-4	TGTGCCAGCAGCGGGGGACAGGGGAGCGAGCAGTACTTC	CASSGGQGSEQYF
TRBD2	TRBJ2-2	.	TRBV7-6	TGTGCCAGCAGCTTAGTCCTAGCGGGGGGACTGAACACCGGGGAGCTGTTTTTT	CASSLVLAGGLNTGELFF
.	TRBJ1-2	once	TRBV19	TGTGCCAGTAGTCGTCAGGGATTATCGTCGAACTATGGCTACACCTTC	CASSRQGLSSNYGYTF
TRBD2	TRBJ2-3	.	TRBV2	TGTGCCAGCAGTGAGCAAGCGGGACGGTCAGATACGCAGTATTTT	CASSEQAGRSDTQYF
.	TRBJ1-5	.	TRBV6-6	TGTGCCAGCAGCATACAGAGGGATCAGCCCCAGCATTTT	CASSIQRDQPQHF
.	TRBJ2-3	.	TRBV9	TGTGCCAGCAGCGGACGACTAGTGGGGAGCACAGATACGCAGTATTTT	CASSGRLVGSTDTQYF
TRBD1	TRBJ1-2	.	TRBV5-1	TGCGCCAGCAGCTTGGCGGGGACAGGGTTAGATGGCTACACCTTC	CASSLAGTGLDGYTF
.	TRBJ2-1	.	TRBV18	TGTGCCAGCTCACCACCTTGGGTCGGGTACAATGAGCAGTTCTTC	CASSPPWVGYNEQFF
.	TRBJ1-3	.	TRBV19	TGTGCCAGTTCTATCGGGATCTCTGGAAACACCATATATTTT	CASSIGISGNTIYF
.	TRBJ2-6	.	TRBV4-3	TGCGCCAGCAGCCATTTAGCGGCTGGGGCCAACGTCCTGACTTTC	CASSHLAAGANVLTF
.	TRBJ1-1	.	TRBV29-1	TGCAGCGTTGAAGAGTCTCGGGGGACTGAAGCTTTCTTT	CSVEESRGTEAFF
.	TRBJ2-7	.	TRBV4-1	TGCGCCAGCAGCCGTCAACCCCGATTAACAGGGATCCTTGATCTATCCTACGAGCAGTACTTC	CASSRQPRLTGILDLSYEQYF
.	TRBJ1-5	once	TRBV4-3	TGCGCCAGCAGCCAAAACCGGGACTCTCAGCCCCAGCATTTT	CASSQNRDSQPQHF